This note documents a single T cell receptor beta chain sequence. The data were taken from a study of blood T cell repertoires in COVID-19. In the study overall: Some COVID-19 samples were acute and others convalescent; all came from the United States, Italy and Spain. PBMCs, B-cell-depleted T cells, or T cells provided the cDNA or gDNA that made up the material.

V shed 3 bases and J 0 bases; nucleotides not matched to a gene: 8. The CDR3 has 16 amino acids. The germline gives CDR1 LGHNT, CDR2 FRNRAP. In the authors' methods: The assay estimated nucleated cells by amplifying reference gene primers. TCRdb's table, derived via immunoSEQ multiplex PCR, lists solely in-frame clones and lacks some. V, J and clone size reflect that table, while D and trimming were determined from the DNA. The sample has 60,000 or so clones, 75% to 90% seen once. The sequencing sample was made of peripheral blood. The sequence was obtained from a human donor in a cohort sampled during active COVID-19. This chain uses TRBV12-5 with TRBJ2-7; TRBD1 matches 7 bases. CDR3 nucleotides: TGTGCTAGTGGTTTAGATAGGGGGCTGAGCTCCTACGAGCAGTACTTC. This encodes CASGLDRGLSSYEQYF. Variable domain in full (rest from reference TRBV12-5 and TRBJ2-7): DARVTQTPRHKVTEMGQEVTMRCQPILGHNTVFWYRQTMMQGLELLAYFRNRAPLDDSGMPKDRFSAEMPDATLATLKIQPSEPRDSAVYFCASGLDRGLSSYEQYFGPGTRLTVT.